One and the same sample provided the 22 T cell receptor beta chains below, sequenced in a study of graft-versus-host responses after intestinal transplantation. Their antigen targets remain unknown. The method was immunoSEQ multiplex PCR; TCRdb's version includes in-frame clones alone and lacks a portion of them. The table includes about 85,000 clones, approximately 78% detected once. This specimen was unstimulated CD4+ T cells sorted from spleen or lymph node cells, taken before intestinal transplant. The source of these receptors is a human donor who received an intestinal transplant.

J is TRBJ2-7 and V is TRBV18, with D perhaps TRBD1 (5 bases). The ends were cut back, 0 bases at V and 4 bases at J, with 7 bases in the middle. This CDR3 is 13 amino acids long. CDR1 and CDR2 from the germline V gene are KGHSH and LQKENI. The CDR3 coding sequence is TGTGCCAGCTCACCACCTGCAGGGTACGAGCAGTACTTC. Amino acid sequence: CASSPPAGYEQYF.

This chain connects TRBV4-1 to TRBJ1-4; 7 bases are shared with TRBD1. The germline V gene has CDR1 MGHRA and CDR2 YSYEKL. Trimming removed 1 base from V and 5 bases from J; junction bases left unmatched: 1. The CDR3 length is 14 residues. The CDR3 is CASSQGQGNEKLFF. The CDR3 DNA is TGCGCCAGCAGCCAAGGACAGGGAAATGAAAAACTGTTTTTT.

This clone turned up a few times. The chain uses TRBV6-1 and TRBJ2-7; 9 nucleotides line up with TRBD1. CDR3 length: 12 amino acids. Germline assignment: CDR1 MNHNS and CDR2 SASEGT. CDR3 residues: CASRTSGTGPTV. CDR3 in DNA: TGTGCCAGCAGGACTTCCGGGACAGGGCCTACTGTC.

This clone came up a few times. The V call is TRBV5-1, the J call TRBJ1-2; D might be TRBD1 (5 bases). CDR3 length: 13 amino acids. The V end lost 4 bases, the J end lost 1 base, and 8 bases lay between the germline ends. CDR1 and CDR2 from the germline V gene are SGHRS and YFSETQ. The CDR3 region has the DNA TGCGCCAGCAGCCCGACAGATAACTATGGCTACACCTTC. The encoded protein is CASSPTDNYGYTF.

This clone was observed a few times. This sequence joins TRBV11-2 and TRBJ2-1; D is unclear. This CDR3 spans 13 amino acids. Germline CDR1 SGHAT, CDR2 FQNNGV. Trimming took off 0 bases at V and 6 bases at J, with 6 bases between the two ends. CDR3 protein: CASSLDMSNEQFF. CDR3 nucleotide sequence: TGTGCCAGCAGCTTAGATATGTCCAATGAGCAGTTCTTC.

V gene TRBV11-2 combines with J gene TRBJ1-5; D gene uncertain. Germline assignment: CDR1 SGHAT and CDR2 FQNNGV. The CDR3 is 14 residues long. Trimming cost V 1 base and J 3 bases, with 7 bases left between them. For the CDR3, the DNA is TGTGCCAGCAGCTTAGGACGGGACAATCAGCCCCAGCATTTT. It specifies CASSLGRDNQPQHF.

As concerns this clone: Germline is not matched at one junction end, which may reflect a read error. The rearrangement uses TRBV7-7 and TRBJ2-3; 8 positions agree with TRBD1. Germline values: CDR1 SSHAT, CDR2 FNYEAQ (reference sequence). The CDR3 is made up of 14 amino acids. The CDR3 nucleotides read TGTGCTAGCAGCCGGACAGGGCAAGGAGATACGCAGTATTTT. Its translation is CASSRTGQGDTQYF.

The chain links TRBV5-1 to TRBJ2-1; the D is unclear. Looked up from germline, CDR1 is SGHRS and CDR2 is YFSETQ. The CDR3 consists of 15 residues. The V end was cut by 0 bases, the J end by 0 bases, with 7 bases between. The CDR3, as DNA: TGCGCCAGCAGCTTGGACGAGGCCTCCTACAATGAGCAGTTCTTC. It encodes CASSLDEASYNEQFF.

The chain joins TRBV11-3 to TRBJ1-1; TRBD1 agrees at 7 bases. J was trimmed by 5 bases and V by 5 bases; bases with no gene match: 5. The CDR3 is 13 residues long. CDR1 is SGHNT, CDR2 YENEEA, per germline. CDR3 region: CASSTGDETEAFF. In nucleotides, the CDR3 is TGTGCCAGCAGCACAGGGGATGAAACTGAAGCTTTCTTT.

This rearrangement joins TRBV9 to TRBJ2-5; no definite D call. The CDR3 extends over 13 amino acids. Between the trimmed V and J ends, which lost 0 bases and 1 base, there was a span of 4 bases. Looked up from germline, CDR1 is SGDLS and CDR2 is YYNGEE. The CDR3: CASSVDSQETQYF. The CDR3 nucleotides read TGTGCCAGCAGCGTAGACAGCCAAGAGACCCAGTACTTC.

CDR3: CASSLSGPRGVDTQYF. In DNA, the CDR3 is TGTGCCAGCAGCTTGAGCGGGCCCCGAGGGGTAGATACGCAGTATTTT. This chain uses TRBV5-4 with TRBJ2-3; TRBD2 is a possible D gene (6 bases). Germline CDR1 and CDR2: SGHNT and YYREEE (reference sequence). The CDR3 is made up of 16 amino acids. V lost 1 base and J lost 5, with 17 bases in between. Looking up the rest from reference TRBV5-4 and TRBJ2-3 gives the full variable domain: ETGVTQSPTHLIKTRGQQVTLRCSSQSGHNTVSWYQQALGQGPQFIFQYYREEENGRGNFPPRFSGLQFPNYSSELNVNALELDDSALYLCASSLSGPRGVDTQYFGPGTRLTVL.

A word on this clone: Other DNA sequences in this specimen translate into the identical CDR3. V gene TRBV5-1 combines with J gene TRBJ2-3; possibly TRBD1 for D (5 bases). Per the germline V gene, CDR1 is SGHRS and CDR2 is YFSETQ. Trimming pared 4 bases from V and 2 bases from J, leaving 14 bases between. CDR3 length: 15 residues. CDR3 nucleotides: TGCGCCAGCAGCCCAGGGCAGGGCTACACAGATACGCAGTATTTT. Amino acids: CASSPGQGYTDTQYF.

The CDR3, as DNA: TGTGCCAGCTCACCAACTGCCAGGCCGGTGGACGAGCAGTACTTC. Residues: CASSPTARPVDEQYF. J is TRBJ2-7 and V is TRBV18, with unresolved D. Germline loops: CDR1 KGHSH, CDR2 LQKENI. The V and J ends lost 2 bases and 5 bases respectively, with 16 bases between them. This CDR3 is built from 15 residues.

This chain links TRBV15 with TRBJ2-3; D is possibly TRBD1 (5 bases). The ends were cut back, 2 bases at V and 3 bases at J, with 15 bases in the middle. The CDR3 runs 16 residues. Looked up from germline, CDR1 is LNHNV and CDR2 is YYDKDF (reference sequence). CDR3 residues: CATSRQSGPSTDTQYF. The CDR3, as DNA: TGTGCCACCAGCAGACAGTCAGGGCCCTCGACAGATACGCAGTATTTT.

The chain links TRBV5-1 to TRBJ2-3; TRBD1 matches 9 bases. The CDR3 loop spans 16 amino acids. The V gene's germline CDR1 is SGHRS and CDR2 YFSETQ. V shed 6 bases and J 4 bases; nucleotides not matched to a gene: 12. The CDR3, as DNA: TGCGCCAGCACCCCTCGTCCCGGGACAGGGCCAGATACGCAGTATTTT. Amino acids: CASTPRPGTGPDTQYF.

The chain recombines TRBV21-1 with TRBJ1-5; no check of the table's D call, TRBD1, against the DNA was made. TRBV21-1 constitutes a pseudogene. The CDR3 is 17 amino acids. The CDR3 sequence: CASSKARGRGLEQPQHF. The CDR3 nucleotides read TGTGCCAGCAGCAAAGCGCGGGGCAGGGGGCTTGAGCAGCCCCAGCATTTT.

The chain joins TRBV2 to TRBJ2-1; 7 bases are a match to TRBD2. The CDR3 contains 15 residues. J was trimmed by 2 bases and V by 6 bases; bases with no gene match: 7. Germline V gene sequence: CDR1 SNHLY, CDR2 FYNNEI. The CDR3 protein is CASRGVGGAYNEQFF. CDR3 sequence (DNA): TGTGCCAGCAGGGGAGTTGGGGGGGCCTACAATGAGCAGTTCTTC.

The V gene is TRBV13, the J gene TRBJ1-2; maybe TRBD1 (6 bases). The CDR3 loop spans 17 amino acids. V was clipped by 2 bases and J by 3 bases, with 19 bases between them. Germline V gene data show CDR1 as PRHDT and CDR2 as FYEKMQ (reference sequence). The CDR3 reads CASSLNPRRGGDYGYTF. The CDR3 nucleotides are TGTGCCAGCAGCTTAAACCCCCGAAGGGGGGGCGACTATGGCTACACCTTC.

V and J are TRBV14 and TRBJ2-5, with 13 bases that match TRBD2. With the DNA end fitting TRBJ2-7 better, the J assignment may be wrong. The CDR3 length is 15 residues. Germline values: CDR1 SGHDN, CDR2 FVKESK. CDR3 in amino acids: CASTIGTSGIGEQYF. CDR3 nucleotide sequence: TGTGCCAGCACGATAGGGACTAGCGGGATCGGCGAGCAGTACTTC.

The V call is TRBV6-1, the J call TRBJ2-3; D possibly corresponds to TRBD2 (5 bases). In germline, CDR1 is MNHNS, CDR2 SASEGT. V was shortened by 2 bases and J by 4 bases, with 13 bases between the two germline ends. This CDR3 comprises 15 residues. CDR3: CASSEWRLGSDTQYF. In nucleotides, the CDR3 is TGTGCCAGCAGTGAATGGAGGCTGGGGTCAGATACGCAGTATTTT.

V and J are TRBV10-3 and TRBJ2-5; TRBD2 agrees at 16 bases. Trimming cost V 5 bases and J 4 bases; bases outside gene matches: 19. CDR1 ENHRY and CDR2 SYGVKD come from the germline V gene. CDR3 size: 21 residues. CDR3 coding DNA: TGTGCCATCAGTTCCCATGCGGGACTAGCGGGAGGGGCCAGAAGCGGAGAGACCCAGTACTTC. Protein: CAISSHAGLAGGARSGETQYF.

V is TRBV9 and J is TRBJ2-1, with 10 bases aligning to TRBD2. CDR3 length: 15 amino acids. Germline lookup yields CDR1 SGDLS and CDR2 YYNGEE. The trim removed 4 bases at V and 7 bases at J, leaving 8 bases unmatched. The CDR3 region is CASSSGRALGNEQFF. CDR3 in DNA: TGTGCCAGCAGCAGCGGGAGGGCCCTCGGTAATGAGCAGTTCTTC.